This TCR beta chain was recorded in a study of cytomegalovirus exposure and HLA in healthy donors. Study-wide points: According to an earlier analysis, most TCR beta V segments yielded productive rearrangements about 87% or about 30% of the time. TCR sequences were mostly rare, though some public TCRs occurred in many donors. Looking again later, the authors saw that most CMV-associated TCR beta chains seemed HLA-restricted.

The PCR ran on 60 Vbeta and 13 Jbeta primers. Assay used: immunoSEQ multiplex PCR; TCRdb lists only in-frame clones, some missing. The table has 95,000 to 150,000 clones, about 84% seen once; the top ten hold 4%. On this clone itself: The antigen is not known.

The CDR3 totals 13 residues. Trimming cost V 7 bases and J 8 bases, with 18 bases left between them. In germline, CDR1 is SGHKS, CDR2 YYEKEE (reference sequence). Sequenced sample: PBMCs. This clonotype was obtained from a young man in good health and CMV-seropositive. This sequence joins TRBV5-5 and TRBJ1-2; D gene uncertain. The CDR3 DNA reads as TGTGCCAGCTCTCTGGCGGAGGGAGACGGCTACACCTTC. It encodes CASSLAEGDGYTF. The entire variable domain, with the rest obtained from reference TRBV5-5 and TRBJ1-2, is as follows: DAGVTQSPTHLIKTRGQQVTLRCSPISGHKSVSWYQQVLGQGPQFIFQYYEKEERGRGNFPDRFSARQFPNYSSELNVNALLLGDSALYLCASSLAEGDGYTFGSGTRLTVV.